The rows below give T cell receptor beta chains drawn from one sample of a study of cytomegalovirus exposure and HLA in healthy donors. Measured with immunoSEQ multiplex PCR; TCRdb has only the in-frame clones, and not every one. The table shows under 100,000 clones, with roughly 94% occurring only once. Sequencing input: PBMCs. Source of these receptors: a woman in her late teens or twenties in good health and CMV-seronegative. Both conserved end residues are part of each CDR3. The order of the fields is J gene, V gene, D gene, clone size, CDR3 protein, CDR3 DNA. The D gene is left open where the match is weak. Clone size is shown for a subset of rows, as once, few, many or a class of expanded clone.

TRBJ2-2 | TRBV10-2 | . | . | CASSDGGAGTGELFF | TGCGCCAGCAGTGATGGCGGGGCGGGGACCGGGGAGCTGTTTTTT
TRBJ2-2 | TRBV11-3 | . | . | CASSPLRHSSNTGELFF | TGTGCCAGCAGCCCCCTCCGACACTCTTCGAACACCGGGGAGCTGTTTTTT
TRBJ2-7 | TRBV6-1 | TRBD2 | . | CAIFSGSQHYEQYF | TGTGCCATCTTTAGCGGGAGTCAACATTACGAGCAGTACTTC
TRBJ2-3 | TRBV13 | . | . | CASSLTPESRTQYF | TGTGCCAGCAGCTTAACCCCTGAAAGCCGTACGCAGTATTTT
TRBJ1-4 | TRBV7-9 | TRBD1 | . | CASPQGEGEKLFF | TGTGCCAGCCCACAGGGGGAGGGTGAAAAACTGTTTTTT
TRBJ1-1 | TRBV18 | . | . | CASSPNPLNTEAFF | TGTGCCAGCTCACCAAATCCGTTGAACACTGAAGCTTTCTTT
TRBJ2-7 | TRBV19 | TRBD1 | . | CASSKTGGPSYEQYF | TGTGCCAGTAGTAAAACAGGGGGTCCCTCCTACGAGCAGTACTTC
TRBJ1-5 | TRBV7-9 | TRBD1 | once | CASSVGDSMGQPQHF | TGTGCCAGCAGTGTCGGGGACAGTATGGGTCAGCCCCAGCATTTT
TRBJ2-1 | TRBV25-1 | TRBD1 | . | CASKRLLNRDRDNEQFF | TGTGCCAGCAAGAGGCTGCTCAACCGGGACAGGGATAATGAGCAGTTCTTC
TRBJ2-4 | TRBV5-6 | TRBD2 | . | CASSSLRGAVNIQYF | TGTGCCAGCAGCTCCTTGCGGGGGGCTGTAAACATTCAGTACTTC
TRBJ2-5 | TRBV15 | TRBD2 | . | CATSRGPPGGTEETQYF | TGTGCCACCAGCAGAGGACCCCCGGGGGGTACGGAAGAGACCCAGTACTTC
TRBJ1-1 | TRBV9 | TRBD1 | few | CASSEGTGGRAFF | TGTGCCAGCAGCGAGGGGACAGGGGGCCGGGCTTTCTTT
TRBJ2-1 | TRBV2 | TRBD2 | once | CALVAGEYNEQFF | TGTGCCTTGGTAGCGGGAGAGTACAATGAGCAGTTCTTC
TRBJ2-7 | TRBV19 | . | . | CASSISEFNYEQYF | TGTGCCAGTAGTATATCCGAGTTTAACTACGAGCAGTACTTC
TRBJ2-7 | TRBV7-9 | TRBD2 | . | CASSLALAGPQGEQYF | TGTGCCAGCAGCTTAGCGTTAGCGGGGCCCCAGGGCGAGCAGTACTTC
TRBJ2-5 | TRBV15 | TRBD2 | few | CATSRPRGGGETQYF | TGTGCCACCAGCAGACCTCGGGGGGGCGGGGAGACCCAGTACTTC
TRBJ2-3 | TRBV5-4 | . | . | CASRTGWGTDTQYF | TGTGCCAGCAGAACAGGGTGGGGGACAGATACGCAGTATTTT
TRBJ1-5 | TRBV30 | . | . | CAWSAGGGQPQHF | TGTGCCTGGAGTGCGGGTGGTGGTCAGCCCCAGCATTTT
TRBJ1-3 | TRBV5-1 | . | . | CASSLARGARPFSGNTIYF | TGCGCCAGCAGCTTGGCGCGGGGGGCCCGCCCGTTCTCTGGAAACACCATATATTTT
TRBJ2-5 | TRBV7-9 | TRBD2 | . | CASSLEGRGGGETQYF | TGTGCCAGCAGCTTAGAAGGGCGGGGGGGCGGAGAGACCCAGTACTTC
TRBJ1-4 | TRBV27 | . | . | CASSSDPTGLTGKLFF | TGTGCCAGCAGTTCTGACCCAACAGGGCTAACGGGAAAACTGTTTTTT
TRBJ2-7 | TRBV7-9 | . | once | CASSPPGSVLDEQYF | TGTGCCAGCAGCCCCCCCGGGAGTGTTCTCGACGAGCAGTACTTC
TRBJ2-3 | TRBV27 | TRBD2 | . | CASSPHRGLAGADTQYF | TGTGCCAGCAGTCCCCACAGGGGACTAGCGGGGGCGGATACGCAGTATTTT
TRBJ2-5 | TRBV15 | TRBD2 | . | CATRRTSGKKETQYF | TGTGCCACCAGGCGTACTAGCGGGAAGAAAGAGACCCAGTACTTC
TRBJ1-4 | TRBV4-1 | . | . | CASSLRQSLNEKLFF | TGCGCCAGCAGCCTAAGACAGAGCCTTAATGAAAAACTGTTTTTT
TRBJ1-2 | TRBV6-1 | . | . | CASSGAGSLVVYGYTF | TGTGCCAGCAGTGGGGCAGGGTCCCTCGTGGTCTATGGCTACACCTTC
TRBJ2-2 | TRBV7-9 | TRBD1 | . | CASSLDGRTGDINTGELFF | TGTGCCAGCAGCTTAGACGGAAGGACAGGGGATATTAACACCGGGGAGCTGTTTTTT
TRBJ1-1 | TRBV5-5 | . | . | CASRLQGQAFF | TGTGCCAGCAGGCTACAGGGACAAGCTTTCTTT
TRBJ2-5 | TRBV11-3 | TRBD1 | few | CASSGTVQETQYF | TGTGCCAGCAGCGGGACAGTTCAAGAGACCCAGTACTTC
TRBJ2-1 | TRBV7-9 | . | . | CASSLLGHEQFF | TGTGCCAGCAGCTTACTGGGCCATGAGCAGTTCTTC
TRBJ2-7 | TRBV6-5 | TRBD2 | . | CASSYVREGHEQYF | TGTGCCAGCAGTTACGTTAGGGAGGGCCACGAGCAGTACTTC
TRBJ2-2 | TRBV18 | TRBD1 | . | CASSLSGTGYTGELFF | TGTGCCAGCTCACTCTCCGGGACAGGGTACACCGGGGAGCTGTTTTTT
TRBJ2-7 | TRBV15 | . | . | CATSRDPGTLHEQYF | TGTGCCACCAGCAGAGACCCTGGGACTCTGCACGAGCAGTACTTC
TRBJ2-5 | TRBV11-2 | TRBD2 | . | CASSLVASRGGRKETQYF | TGTGCCAGCAGCTTAGTAGCCAGTCGGGGGGGCCGGAAAGAGACCCAGTACTTC
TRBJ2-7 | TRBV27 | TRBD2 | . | CASSLSVSGSGEQYF | TGTGCCAGCAGTTTATCTGTTAGCGGGAGCGGCGAGCAGTACTTC
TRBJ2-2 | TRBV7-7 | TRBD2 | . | CASSLVAGGSTGELFF | TGTGCCAGCAGCTTAGTAGCGGGAGGTAGCACCGGGGAGCTGTTTTTT
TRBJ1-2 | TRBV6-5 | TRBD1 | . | CASSLQGFDGYTF | TGTGCCAGCAGCCTACAGGGGTTTGATGGCTACACCTTC
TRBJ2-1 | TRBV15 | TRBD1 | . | CATSRVDREGPNEQFF | TGTGCCACCAGCAGAGTAGACAGGGAAGGGCCCAATGAGCAGTTCTTC
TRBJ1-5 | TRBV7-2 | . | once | CASGDRGQPQHF | TGTGCCAGCGGAGACCGGGGGCAGCCCCAGCATTTT
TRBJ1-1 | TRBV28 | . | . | CASSLGRGAFF | TGTGCCAGCAGTTTAGGGAGGGGAGCTTTCTTT
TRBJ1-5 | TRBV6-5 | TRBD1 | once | CATNRGGQPQHF | TGTGCCACCAACAGGGGAGGTCAGCCCCAGCATTTT
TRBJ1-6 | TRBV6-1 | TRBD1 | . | CASSESPTGSSPLHF | TGTGCCAGCAGTGAAAGTCCGACAGGGAGCTCACCCCTCCACTTT
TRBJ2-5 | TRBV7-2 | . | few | CASSPRETQYF | TGTGCCAGCAGCCCCCGAGAGACCCAGTACTTC
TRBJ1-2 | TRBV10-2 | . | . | CASSERGVSGYGYTF | TGCGCCAGCAGTGAGCGGGGAGTGTCAGGCTATGGCTACACCTTC
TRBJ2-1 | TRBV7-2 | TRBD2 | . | CASSRRLAGGANEQFF | TGTGCCAGCAGCCGCCGACTAGCGGGGGGTGCCAATGAGCAGTTCTTC
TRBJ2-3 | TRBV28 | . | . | CASSSNVWATDTQYF | TGTGCCAGCAGTTCCAATGTGTGGGCAACAGATACGCAGTATTTT
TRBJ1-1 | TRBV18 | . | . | CASSPRPYRDTEAFF | TGTGCCAGCTCACCCCGGCCCTATCGGGACACTGAAGCTTTCTTT
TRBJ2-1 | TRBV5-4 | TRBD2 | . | CASSSTSGNEGNEQFF | TGTGCCAGCAGCTCCACTAGCGGTAATGAGGGGAATGAGCAGTTCTTC
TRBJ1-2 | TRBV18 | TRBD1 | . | CASSPGTGKRPGYTF | TGTGCCAGCTCGCCCGGGACAGGGAAACGACCCGGCTACACCTTC
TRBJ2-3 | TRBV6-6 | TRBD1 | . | CASSYSGGFSTDTQYF | TGTGCCAGCAGTTACTCAGGGGGCTTCTCCACAGATACGCAGTATTTT